Following are 31 T cell receptor beta chains from one sample sequenced in a study of T cells in Graves' hyperthyroidism and ophthalmopathy. There were TCR beta CDR3 regions amplified from RNA transcripts. TCR CDR3 underwent first-round RT-PCR with the HTBI primer set. Each CDR3 protein is one row after TCRdb ran MiXCR on the multiplex PCR reads. Seen here are approximately 350,000 distinct CDR3 sequences, roughly 15% observed once, and the top ten hold roughly a fifth. Sequenced: blood. The receptors come from a woman aged 55-69 years with Graves' ophthalmopathy.

This clonotype was counted only a few times. The CDR3 sequence: CASSSPGLATDTQYF. The CDR3 DNA reads TGCGCCAGCAGCTCCCCGGGACTAGCAACAGATACGCAGTATTTT. V and J are TRBV5-1 and TRBJ2-3, with TRBD2 matching over 9 bases. Germline assignment: CDR1 SGHRS and CDR2 YFSETQ. The CDR3 is 15 amino acids. V dropped 3 bases and J dropped 3; count of bases not matched to a gene: 5. The full variable domain, with the rest looked up from reference TRBV5-1 and TRBJ2-3, is KAGVTQTPRYLIKTRGQQVTLSCSPISGHRSVSWYQQTPGQGLQFLFEYFSETQRNKGNFPGRFSGRQFSNSRSEMNVSTLELGDSALYLCASSSPGLATDTQYFGPGTRLTVL.

With respect to this clonotype: This may stem from a read error, because a much larger clone lies one nucleotide away. This chain joins TRBV7-2 and TRBJ2-7; D unresolved. The CDR3 length is 12 residues. Germline V gives CDR1 SGHTA, CDR2 FQGNSA. CDR3 sequence reads: CASNLLPYEQYF. CDR3 in DNA: TGTGCCAGCAACTTACTCCCCTACGAGCAGTACTTC. The whole variable domain, filled in from reference TRBV7-2 and TRBJ2-7, reads GAGVSQSPSNKVTEKGKDVELRCDPISGHTALYWYRQSLGQGLEFLIYFQGNSAPDKSGLPSDRFSAERTGGSVSTLTIQRTQQEDSAVYLCASNLLPYEQYFGPGTRLTVT.

This clonotype was found a few times. The genes are TRBV27 and TRBJ2-3; TRBD1 matches at 12 bases. The CDR3 is 16 amino acids. Germline V gene lookup returns CDR1 MNHEY and CDR2 SMNVEV (reference sequence). The trim removed 3 bases at V and 4 bases at J, leaving 5 bases unmatched. The CDR3 here is CASSLLGQGAADTQYF. The CDR3 bases are TGTGCCAGCAGTTTGCTGGGACAGGGGGCGGCAGATACGCAGTATTTT.

This clonotype was detected only a few times. The genes are TRBV3-1 and TRBJ2-7, with 12 bases lining up with TRBD1. The V segment lost 2 bases and the J segment 7 bases; nucleotides outside the gene matches: 12. The CDR3 length is 17 residues. The germline gives CDR1 LGHDT, CDR2 YNNKEL (reference sequence). In DNA form, the CDR3 reads TGTGCCAGCAGCCAAAATATACCCGGGACAGGGGGCAGTGAGCAGTACTTC. Amino acids: CASSQNIPGTGGSEQYF.

The rearrangement links TRBV20-1 to TRBJ2-3; D possibly corresponds to TRBD2 (6 bases). V was cut by 4 bases and J by 0 bases, with 11 bases left in between. The CDR3 has 14 amino acids. Germline-derived CDR1 and CDR2 are DFQATT and SNEGSKA (reference sequence). The CDR3 DNA follows: TGCAGTGCTATTTCGGGACTCAGCACAGATACGCAGTATTTT. As protein: CSAISGLSTDTQYF.

This chain connects TRBV24-1 to TRBJ2-3; 11 bases match TRBD2. This CDR3 is built from 16 residues. The junction had 6 bases not matched to a gene; V was cut back by 4 bases and J by 4 bases. Per the germline V gene, CDR1 is KGHDR and CDR2 is SFDVKD. Written as DNA, the CDR3 is TGTGCCACCAGTGACCGACTAGCGGGAAGATCAGATACGCAGTATTTT. Its translation: CATSDRLAGRSDTQYF.

This clonotype was found many times. The chain employs TRBV28 and TRBJ2-2; unclear D gene. The V end lost 3 bases, the J end lost 7 bases, and 9 bases lay between the germline ends. Germline lookup yields CDR1 MDHEN and CDR2 SYDVKM. This CDR3 spans 13 amino acids. DNA for the CDR3: TGTGCCAGCAGTTTTAATCAAGGCGGGGAGCTGTTTTTT. Translating gives CASSFNQGGELFF.

This clonotype has more than one count but fewer than ten. The chain couples TRBV7-3 to TRBJ2-1; no definite D call. The CDR3 consists of 13 residues. CDR1 is SGHTA and CDR2 is FQGTGA in the germline V gene. V was shortened by 2 bases and J by 7 bases, with 9 bases between the two germline ends. This chain's CDR3 is CASSLDSFNEQFF. The CDR3 DNA reads as TGTGCCAGCAGCTTAGACTCCTTTAATGAGCAGTTCTTC. The whole variable domain, remainder taken from reference TRBV7-3 and TRBJ2-1, is GAGVSQTPSNKVTEKGKYVELRCDPISGHTALYWYRQSLGQGPEFLIYFQGTGAADDSGLPNDRFFAVRPEGSVSTLKIQRTERGDSAVYLCASSLDSFNEQFFGPGTRLTVL.

This clonotype was counted at least ten times. The chain employs TRBV18 and TRBJ1-1; TRBD1 is a possible D gene (6 bases). The CDR3 runs to 15 residues. V was cut by 0 bases and J by 3 bases, with 11 bases left in between. Per germline, CDR1 KGHSH and CDR2 LQKENI. The CDR3 sequence: CASSPPGQGYTEAFF. CDR3 DNA sequence: TGTGCCAGCTCACCACCGGGACAAGGGTACACTGAAGCTTTCTTT.

At least ten counts were recorded for this clonotype. The chain links TRBV20-1 to TRBJ2-3; the match to TRBD2 covers 8 bases. Trimming at V came to 2 bases and at J to 3 bases, leaving 13 bases not matched to a gene. Germline V gene data show CDR1 as DFQATT and CDR2 as SNEGSKA (reference sequence). This CDR3 region has 17 residues. The CDR3 region is CSARSPASGLATDTQYF. For the CDR3, the DNA is TGCAGTGCTAGATCTCCGGCGTCCGGACTAGCAACAGATACGCAGTATTTT.

This clonotype has only a few counts. V usage is TRBV24-1 and J usage is TRBJ2-1; 11 bases are a match to TRBD2. After removal of 7 bases from V and 8 bases from J, the junction contained 9 bases not matched to a gene. In germline, CDR1 is KGHDR, CDR2 SFDVKD. This CDR3 region has 15 residues. The DNA of the CDR3 is TGTGCCACCAGCACCACTAGCGGGAGATTCGATGAGCAGTTCTTC. It translates to CATSTTSGRFDEQFF.

This clonotype was observed many times. V usage is TRBV20-1 and J usage is TRBJ2-3; 10 bases fit TRBD2. The junction had 9 bases not matched to a gene; V was cut back by 0 bases and J by 6 bases. CDR3 length equals 16 residues. Germline V lookup: CDR1 DFQATT, CDR2 SNEGSKA (reference sequence). The CDR3 protein is CSARDQASGRYDTQYF. The DNA of the CDR3 is TGCAGTGCTAGAGATCAGGCTAGCGGGAGATATGATACGCAGTATTTT.

The table lists this clonotype with many counts. V usage is TRBV28 and J usage is TRBJ2-1, with D perhaps matching TRBD1 (5 bases). CDR1 is MDHEN, CDR2 SYDVKM, per germline. The CDR3 is made up of 14 amino acids. V dropped 3 bases and J dropped 5 bases, with 11 bases sitting between them. CDR3: CASSLGPYNNEQFF. CDR3 bases: TGTGCCAGCAGTTTGGGGCCCTACAACAATGAGCAGTTCTTC.

There are many counts of this clonotype. This chain uses TRBV24-1 with TRBJ1-1, with D possibly being TRBD1 (6 bases). Germline CDR1 KGHDR, CDR2 SFDVKD. CDR3 length equals 16 residues. The V end was cut by 5 bases, the J end by 4 bases, with 19 bases between. CDR3 loop: CATSAGTFDEGTEAFF. The CDR3 DNA follows: TGTGCCACCAGTGCCGGGACATTCGACGAGGGCACTGAAGCTTTCTTT.

This clonotype was seen repeatedly, ten times or more. The chain is built from TRBV27 and TRBJ1-2, with a possible D match to TRBD1 (5 bases). V lost 3 bases, J lost 7 bases, and 12 bases lay in between. Germline assignment: CDR1 MNHEY and CDR2 SMNVEV (reference sequence). This CDR3 is built from 13 residues. The CDR3 DNA reads as TGTGCCAGCAGTTTTTTAACAGGTCGTGGCTACACCTTC. Translated, it gives CASSFLTGRGYTF.

V gene TRBV24-1 combines with J gene TRBJ2-5, with D hard to call. The CDR3 length is 11 residues. Germline V lookup: CDR1 KGHDR, CDR2 SFDVKD. V was cut by 2 bases and J by 5 bases, with 2 bases left in between. For the CDR3, the DNA is TGTGCCACCAGTGATTATGAGACCCAGTACTTC. The encoded protein is CATSDYETQYF.

This clonotype was observed many times. The chain couples TRBV10-1 to TRBJ2-3; 12 nucleotides line up with TRBD2. The CDR3 has 16 amino acids. J gave up 4 bases and V 6 bases, and 8 bases lay outside the gene matches. The germline CDR1 and CDR2 sequences are WNHNN and SYGVQD (reference sequence). Written as DNA, the CDR3 is TGCGCCAGCAGCGCATGGACTAGCGGGAACCCAGATACGCAGTATTTT. Its translation is CASSAWTSGNPDTQYF.

This clonotype appeared a few times. The chain carries TRBV24-1 and TRBJ2-1, with 13 positions matching TRBD2. The CDR3 sequence is 15 residues long. Per the germline V gene, CDR1 is KGHDR and CDR2 is SFDVKD. Losses at the gene ends were 6 bases for V and 6 bases for J; bases not matched to a gene: 4. CDR3 in DNA: TGTGCCACCAGTTCACTAGCGGGAGGGCTCAATGAGCAGTTCTTC. It translates to CATSSLAGGLNEQFF.

This clonotype was found many times. The chain combines TRBV6-1 with TRBJ1-1; 10 nucleotides agree with TRBD1. This CDR3 is built from 13 residues. Trimming removed 8 bases from V and 4 bases from J; junction bases left unmatched: 4. Germline lookup yields CDR1 MNHNS and CDR2 SASEGT. CDR3 loop: CASGRTGGTEAFF. The CDR3, as DNA: TGTGCCAGCGGCCGGACAGGGGGCACTGAAGCTTTCTTT.

The V call is TRBV25-1, the J call TRBJ1-1; the D gene is possibly TRBD1 (6 bases). V was shortened by 2 bases and J by 6 bases, with 10 bases between the two germline ends. CDR1 MGHDK and CDR2 SYGVNS come from the germline V gene. CDR3 length: 13 amino acids. The CDR3, as DNA: TGTGCCAGCAGTGAAAGAAGGGGGTCTGAAGCTTTCTTT. This gives the protein CASSERRGSEAFF.

This clonotype was counted only a few times. The V and J genes are TRBV5-1 and TRBJ2-3; 7 bases are a match to TRBD2. This CDR3 region has 15 residues. The V gene's germline CDR1 is SGHRS and CDR2 YFSETQ. The V gene end was trimmed by 4 bases and the J gene end by 0 bases; junction bases not matched to a gene: 5. CDR3 nucleotide sequence: TGCGCCAGCAGCGTGGGACTATTAAGCACAGATACGCAGTATTTT. Its translation is CASSVGLLSTDTQYF.

The chain joins TRBV7-9 to TRBJ2-3; 11 bases line up with TRBD2. There are 18 residues in the CDR3. CDR1 is SEHNR and CDR2 is FQNEAQ in the germline V gene (reference sequence). With V trimmed by 6 bases and J by 1 base, 12 bases remained unmatched. The CDR3 sequence is CASRSLAGGPGGTDTQYF. The CDR3 DNA is TGTGCCAGCAGGTCCCTAGCGGGAGGCCCCGGGGGCACAGATACGCAGTATTTT.

Only a few counts were recorded for this clonotype. The chain employs TRBV12-3 or TRBV12-4 and TRBJ1-3; D ambiguous. The V and J ends lost 1 base and 4 bases respectively, with 2 bases between them. The CDR3 runs 12 residues. The DNA of the CDR3 is TGTGCCAGCAGTTTAGACGGAAACACCATATATTTT. Residues: CASSLDGNTIYF.

Notes on this clonotype: A read error is possible here, since a much larger clone lies one base away. The rearrangement joins TRBV6-5 to TRBJ1-2; D is uncertain. The germline V and J ends were trimmed by 0 bases and 6 bases, with 14 bases remaining between them. CDR1 and CDR2 (germline): MNHEY, SVGAGI. CDR3 size: 15 residues. In DNA form, the CDR3 reads TGTGCCAGCAGTTACTCAAGCCGGGATCCCCATGGCTACACCTTC. The encoded protein is CASSYSSRDPHGYTF.

The table lists this clonotype with many counts. This rearrangement joins TRBV6-2 or TRBV6-3 to TRBJ1-5, with D possibly TRBD1 on 5 matching bases. Germline-derived CDR1 and CDR2 are MNHEY and SVGEGT. The CDR3 has 16 residues. V was clipped by 0 bases and J by 6 bases, with 15 bases between them. The CDR3: CASSYSRVSLGQPQHF. CDR3 nucleotide sequence: TGTGCCAGCAGTTACTCCAGGGTTTCTCTTGGTCAGCCCCAGCATTTT.

This clonotype was counted ten times or more. The rearrangement joins TRBV20-1 to TRBJ2-3, with a weak D call TRBD1 (6 bases). CDR1 and CDR2 (germline): DFQATT, SNEGSKA (reference sequence). This CDR3 is 14 amino acids long. Trimming pared 1 base from V and 1 base from J, leaving 9 bases between. Written as DNA, the CDR3 is TGCAGTGCTAGAGCGGCAGGGGGCACAGATACGCAGTATTTT. Its translation: CSARAAGGTDTQYF.

This clonotype was found many times. This chain joins TRBV27 and TRBJ2-1; the match to TRBD2 covers 7 bases. J was trimmed by 5 bases and V by 4 bases; bases with no gene match: 8. Germline CDR1 MNHEY, CDR2 SMNVEV (reference sequence). This CDR3 is 15 amino acids long. The CDR3 protein is CASSSRGGFNNEQFF. DNA for the CDR3: TGTGCCAGCAGTTCCCGCGGGGGTTTCAACAATGAGCAGTTCTTC.

This clonotype showed up many times. This chain uses TRBV7-3 with TRBJ2-5; 7 bases align to TRBD2. Germline CDR1 SGHTA, CDR2 FQGTGA. This CDR3 has 15 amino acids. J gave up 5 bases and V 1 base, and 7 bases lay outside the gene matches. In DNA, the CDR3 is TGTGCCAGCAGCTTAAGCGGGAGCAGCGGTGAGACCCAGTACTTC. Its translation: CASSLSGSSGETQYF.

This clonotype was found a few times. The genes are TRBV6-1 and TRBJ1-2; D gene unclear. CDR3 length: 11 amino acids. Germline loops: CDR1 MNHNS, CDR2 SASEGT. The germline V and J ends were trimmed by 5 bases and 8 bases, with 9 bases remaining between them. CDR3 nucleotide sequence: TGTGCCAGCAGTCGAACCGGGGGCTACACCTTC. This codes for CASSRTGGYTF.

This chain links TRBV28 with TRBJ2-5; D may correspond to TRBD1 or TRBD2 (6 bases each). Trimming took off 7 bases at V and 1 base at J, with 16 bases between the two ends. CDR1 is MDHEN, CDR2 SYDVKM, per germline. The CDR3 length is 15 residues. The CDR3 here is CASKEGGALQETQYF. CDR3 sequence (DNA): TGTGCCAGCAAGGAGGGGGGAGCACTCCAAGAGACCCAGTACTTC.

As regards this clonotype: A read error is possible here, since a much larger clone lies one base away. This chain uses TRBV3-1 with TRBJ2-1; no clear D gene. Germline V CDR1 and CDR2: LGHDT, YNNKEL (reference sequence). The CDR3 covers 12 residues. The chain's CDR3 is CASSRYENEQLF. DNA of the CDR3: TGTGCCAGCAGCCGCTACGAGAATGAGCAGCTCTTC.